This TCR beta chain was obtained from a study of shared clonotypes between healthy human individuals. The wider study: Three plates were used per donor for CD4 naive, three for CD4 memory, two for CD8 naive and one for CD8 memory.

The CDR3 contains 14 residues. V lost 6 bases, J lost 4 bases, and 7 bases stayed unmatched. Germline assignment: CDR1 ENHRY and CDR2 SYGVKD. Clones were sequenced by immunoSEQ multiplex PCR, and TCRdb holds only the in-frame ones, with some missing. The sample has fewer than 400,000 clones, approximately 74% seen once; the top ten hold about 9.3%. Sequenced sample: memory CD4+ T cells sorted from blood. Subset in this sample: CD45RA-negative fraction. The chain carries TRBV10-3 and TRBJ1-2; 8 nucleotides agree with TRBD1. This TCR derives from a young man in good health. The CDR3 is CAISKDREGYGYTF. Written as DNA, the CDR3 is TGTGCCATCAGCAAGGACAGGGAGGGCTATGGCTACACCTTC.